The 30 T cell receptor beta chains presented below share a single source sample, sequenced in a study of T cells in Graves' hyperthyroidism and ophthalmopathy. TCR beta CDR3 region amplification was performed from RNA transcripts. Researchers ran a first-round RT-PCR on the TCR CDR3 using the HTBI primer set. TCRdb passed the multiplex PCR reads through MiXCR, listing each CDR3 protein once. The repertoire includes approximately 610,000 distinct CDR3 sequences, 16% of them detected once, and 18% sits in the top ten. The sample taken for sequencing was blood. The receptors come from a woman younger than 30 with Graves' hyperthyroidism.

The V call is TRBV7-9, the J call TRBJ2-7; 10 bases align to TRBD2. The V gene's germline CDR1 is SEHNR and CDR2 FQNEAQ (reference sequence). The trim removed 5 bases at V and 3 bases at J, leaving 4 bases unmatched. The CDR3 has 14 amino acids. In nucleotides, the CDR3 is TGTGCCAGCAGCGCACTAGCGGGACGCTACGAGCAGTACTTC. Its translation: CASSALAGRYEQYF.

The rearrangement links TRBV3-1 to TRBJ2-1; TRBD2 matches at 11 bases. Per the germline V gene, CDR1 is LGHDT and CDR2 is YNNKEL (reference sequence). The CDR3 has 18 amino acids. V dropped 1 base and J dropped 2; count of bases not matched to a gene: 7. The CDR3 sequence: CASSQGGGTSGAYNEQFF. Written as DNA, the CDR3 is TGTGCCAGCAGCCAAGGGGGAGGGACTAGCGGCGCCTACAATGAGCAGTTCTTC.

The J gene is TRBJ1-2, the V gene TRBV2; unclear D gene. Trimming pared 5 bases from V and 8 bases from J, leaving 24 bases between. Germline V gives CDR1 SNHLY, CDR2 FYNNEI. CDR3 length equals 16 residues. CDR3 in amino acids: CASSSRAGQKSRGYTF. CDR3 coding DNA: TGTGCCAGCAGTTCCCGCGCGGGCCAGAAATCGCGGGGCTACACCTTC.

V usage is TRBV20-1 and J usage is TRBJ1-2, with 9 bases that match TRBD1. CDR3 size: 13 residues. The ends lost 5 bases at V and 6 bases at J; junction bases unmatched: 7. Germline V lookup: CDR1 DFQATT, CDR2 SNEGSKA (reference sequence). The CDR3 coding sequence is TGCAGTGCTGGGGACAGGGTGGGGAATGGCTACACCTTC. This translates into CSAGDRVGNGYTF.

The chain recombines TRBV6-1 with TRBJ2-3, with 8 bases matching TRBD2. The CDR3 sequence is 16 residues long. After removal of 1 base from V and 2 bases from J, the junction contained 5 bases not matched to a gene. Per the germline V gene, CDR1 is MNHNS and CDR2 is SASEGT. The DNA of the CDR3 is TGTGCCAGCAGTGAAGGTGGCGGGGGGTACACAGATACGCAGTATTTT. This gives the protein CASSEGGGGYTDTQYF.

Concerning this clonotype itself: Germline and junction disagree at one end, which may indicate a read error. The chain joins TRBV11-2 to TRBJ2-7, with D possibly matching TRBD1 (5 bases). Looked up from germline, CDR1 is SGHAT and CDR2 is FQNNGV. There are 14 residues in the CDR3. DNA of the CDR3: TGTGCCTGCAGCCTGGTCAGGGACTCCTACGAGCAGTACTTC. Translated: CACSLVRDSYEQYF.

This clonotype has a count of ten or more. The rearrangement uses TRBV20-1 and TRBJ2-1; 8 bases are shared with TRBD2. CDR1 and CDR2 (germline): DFQATT, SNEGSKA (reference sequence). Trimming cost V 0 bases and J 7 bases; bases outside gene matches: 5. The CDR3 is made up of 14 amino acids. Here the CDR3 reads CSAREGTSWNEQFF. CDR3 DNA: TGCAGTGCTAGAGAGGGGACTAGTTGGAATGAGCAGTTCTTC.

This clonotype was detected a few times. The chain couples TRBV5-6 to TRBJ2-1; D is perhaps TRBD1 (6 bases). There are 16 residues in the CDR3. Trimming removed 5 bases from V and 8 bases from J, with 23 bases in between. CDR1 is SGHDT, CDR2 YYEEEE, per germline. This chain's CDR3 is CASSQEGESFVDEQFF. As DNA, the CDR3 is TGTGCCAGCAGTCAAGAGGGGGAGTCCTTCGTCGATGAGCAGTTCTTC.

This clonotype was counted a few times. The V and J genes are TRBV6-1 and TRBJ2-5; D is perhaps TRBD1 (6 bases). CDR3 size: 15 residues. CDR1 and CDR2 from the germline V gene are MNHNS and SASEGT. V was cut by 3 bases and J by 2 bases, with 13 bases left in between. In nucleotides, the CDR3 is TGTGCCAGCAGTGACCCGGACAGTGATCAAGAGACCCAGTACTTC. Its translation is CASSDPDSDQETQYF.

Many counts were recorded for this clonotype. The V call is TRBV20-1, the J call TRBJ2-1; unclear D gene. This CDR3 has 13 amino acids. Germline assignment: CDR1 DFQATT and CDR2 SNEGSKA (reference sequence). Trimming took 6 bases from V and 4 from J, leaving 13 bases between them. CDR3 region: CSAVSDLYNEQFF. The CDR3 DNA sequence: TGCAGTGCAGTTTCGGATTTATACAATGAGCAGTTCTTC.

V is TRBV7-2 and J is TRBJ1-1, with D unresolved. Germline values: CDR1 SGHTA, CDR2 FQGNSA. This CDR3 region has 12 residues. V gave up 8 bases and J gave up 5 bases, with 12 bases separating them. The CDR3 here is CASGYTETEAFF. The CDR3 DNA sequence: TGTGCCAGCGGATACACAGAGACTGAAGCTTTCTTT.

This clonotype has just a few counts. This chain uses TRBV2 with TRBJ2-3; 8 bases map to TRBD2. This CDR3 is built from 15 residues. Germline assignment: CDR1 SNHLY and CDR2 FYNNEI. V was pared by 7 bases and J by 4 bases, with 10 bases of the junction left unmatched. CDR3 in amino acids: CASNRLASGADTQYF. CDR3 in DNA: TGTGCCAGCAACAGACTAGCGAGTGGGGCAGATACGCAGTATTTT.

J is TRBJ2-6 and V is TRBV10-3; D call uncertain. The CDR3 length is 14 residues. The germline gives CDR1 ENHRY, CDR2 SYGVKD. V was trimmed by 2 bases and J by 1 base, leaving 3 bases between them. The CDR3 DNA reads as TGTGCCATCAGTGAGGATTCTGGGGCCAACGTCCTGACTTTC. Its translation: CAISEDSGANVLTF.

The gene calls are TRBV9 and TRBJ2-5; 11 bases are shared with TRBD1. V was pared by 7 bases and J by 5 bases, with 4 bases of the junction left unmatched. This CDR3 comprises 13 residues. Germline lookup yields CDR1 SGDLS and CDR2 YYNGEE. In DNA, the CDR3 is TGTGCCAGCGGACAGGGGGCTCGGGAGACCCAGTACTTC. Its protein product is CASGQGARETQYF.

The chain employs TRBV7-9 and TRBJ1-1; D gene unclear. The CDR3 runs to 14 residues. Trimming removed 1 base at V and 4 bases at J, with 10 bases between. The germline CDR1 and CDR2 sequences are SEHNR and FQNEAQ (reference sequence). This CDR3 is CASSLDSGITEAFF. The CDR3 coding sequence is TGTGCCAGCAGCTTAGACTCCGGAATCACTGAAGCTTTCTTT.

This sequence joins TRBV11-1 and TRBJ2-6, with D uncertain. Trimming took off 3 bases at V and 2 bases at J, with 8 bases between the two ends. Germline CDR1 reads SGHAT; CDR2 reads FQDESV (reference sequence). The CDR3 consists of 15 residues. Here the CDR3 DNA reads TGTGCCAGCAGCTTTAGGCCTACTGGGGCCAACGTCCTGACTTTC. This encodes CASSFRPTGANVLTF. Based on the CDR3 plus reference TRBV11-1 and TRBJ2-6, the full variable domain is EAEVAQSPRYKITEKSQAVAFWCDPISGHATLYWYRQILGQGPELLVQFQDESVVDDSQLPKDRFSAERLKGVDSTLKIQPAELGDSAMYLCASSFRPTGANVLTFGAGSRLTVL.

The chain couples TRBV6-2 or TRBV6-3 to TRBJ1-5, with a possible D match to TRBD1 (5 bases). This CDR3 spans 16 amino acids. V was shortened by 2 bases and J by 1 base, with 12 bases between the two germline ends. Germline V lookup: CDR1 MNHEY, CDR2 SVGEGT. The CDR3 region has the DNA TGTGCCAGCAGTTACAAGGGGCCGTCGAGCAATCAGCCCCAGCATTTT. Its translation is CASSYKGPSSNQPQHF.

In its sample, this clonotype was seen many times. This chain uses TRBV6-1 with TRBJ2-3; 12 nucleotides agree with TRBD2. This CDR3 is 17 amino acids long. Germline values: CDR1 MNHNS, CDR2 SASEGT. Trimming took 8 bases from V and 2 from J; bases not matched to a gene: 11. The CDR3 sequence is CASALAGGPGITDTQYF. DNA of the CDR3: TGTGCCAGCGCTCTAGCGGGAGGGCCGGGTATCACAGATACGCAGTATTTT.

The chain combines TRBV5-1 with TRBJ2-3; no definite D call. V shed 4 bases and J shed 4 bases, with 10 bases lying between them. CDR3 length: 13 residues. The germline V gene encodes CDR1 SGHRS and CDR2 YFSETQ. As DNA, the CDR3 is TGCGCCAGCAGCAGATCACCGGCAGATACGCAGTATTTT. It encodes CASSRSPADTQYF. Drawing the rest from reference TRBV5-1 and TRBJ2-3, the complete variable domain is KAGVTQTPRYLIKTRGQQVTLSCSPISGHRSVSWYQQTPGQGLQFLFEYFSETQRNKGNFPGRFSGRQFSNSRSEMNVSTLELGDSALYLCASSRSPADTQYFGPGTRLTVL.

Regarding this clonotype: This may come from a read error, since a much larger clone is one base off. The V and J genes are TRBV28 and TRBJ2-4, with 8 bases fitting TRBD1. This CDR3 is built from 18 residues. Germline V lookup: CDR1 MDHEN, CDR2 SYDVKM. The CDR3 nucleotides read TGTGCCAGCAGCTCCGAGGACAGGGACCTACTAGCCAAAAACATTCCGTACTTC. Encoded protein: CASSSEDRDLLAKNIPYF.

V and J are TRBV10-1 and TRBJ2-7; D remains unclear. Germline V gene sequence: CDR1 WNHNN, CDR2 SYGVQD (reference sequence). The CDR3 loop spans 12 amino acids. V was shortened by 3 bases and J by 5 bases, with 8 bases between the two germline ends. CDR3 sequence reads: CASSDQCHEQYF. The CDR3 bases are TGCGCCAGCAGTGATCAATGTCACGAGCAGTACTTC.

The chain has TRBV15 and TRBJ2-1, with D possibly being TRBD2 (6 bases). Germline CDR1 is LNHNV and CDR2 is YYDKDF (reference sequence). Trimming left V 2 bases short and J 0 bases short, with 17 bases between. The CDR3 covers 18 residues. The CDR3 region is CATSRYPGTLSSYNEQFF. The DNA of the CDR3 is TGTGCCACCAGCAGATACCCCGGGACTTTAAGCTCCTACAATGAGCAGTTCTTC. Complete variable domain (other parts from reference TRBV15 and TRBJ2-1): DAMVIQNPRYQVTQFGKPVTLSCSQTLNHNVMYWYQQKSSQAPKLLFHYYDKDFNNEADTPDNFQSRRPNTSFCFLDIRSPGLGDTAMYLCATSRYPGTLSSYNEQFFGPGTRLTVL.

This clonotype was found many times. The CDR3 coding sequence is TGTGCCAGCAGTTACGGGCGGGGTACGGCGGATACGCAGTATTTT. This sequence encodes CASSYGRGTADTQYF. V gene TRBV6-6 combines with J gene TRBJ2-3, with a weak D call TRBD2 (6 bases). The CDR3 loop spans 15 amino acids. Deletions cut 2 bases from V and 6 bases from J, with 15 bases between. The germline V gene has CDR1 MNHNY and CDR2 SVGAGI (reference sequence).

This chain uses TRBV10-2 with TRBJ2-7; D remains unclear. Trimming removed 3 bases at V and 4 bases at J, with 10 bases between. The CDR3 sequence is 13 residues long. CDR1 is WSHSY and CDR2 is SAAADI in the germline V gene. Written as DNA, the CDR3 is TGCGCCAGCAGTGAATTACAGCCATACGAGCAGTACTTC. Protein sequence: CASSELQPYEQYF.

This clonotype has only a few counts. V gene TRBV29-1 combines with J gene TRBJ2-5; unclear D gene. The germline V gene has CDR1 SQVTM and CDR2 ANQGSEA. The CDR3 loop spans 12 amino acids. V was pared by 4 bases and J by 5 bases, with 11 bases between. CDR3 sequence: CSVVPNRETQYF. The DNA for the CDR3 is TGCAGCGTTGTCCCGAATAGGGAGACCCAGTACTTC. The variable domain in full, completed from reference TRBV29-1 and TRBJ2-5, reads SAVISQKPSRDICQRGTSLTIQCQVDSQVTMMFWYRQQPGQSLTLIATANQGSEATYESGFVIDKFPISRPNLTFSTLTVSNMSPEDSSIYLCSVVPNRETQYFGPGTRLLVL.

This chain connects TRBV6-1 to TRBJ1-3; D may be TRBD1 (6 bases). V gave up 6 bases and J gave up 2 bases, with 17 bases separating them. The CDR3 covers 16 residues. CDR1 and CDR2 (germline): MNHNS, SASEGT. Here the CDR3 reads CASSHTKQGTGNTIYF. The CDR3 coding sequence is TGTGCCAGCAGCCACACAAAACAGGGAACTGGAAACACCATATATTTT.

This clonotype was recorded a few times. The chain links TRBV20-1 to TRBJ2-3; D ambiguous. The length of the CDR3 is 13 residues. Germline values: CDR1 DFQATT, CDR2 SNEGSKA (reference sequence). V was trimmed by 0 bases and J by 2 bases, leaving 6 bases between them. The CDR3 region has the DNA TGCAGTGCTAGAGAACAGTTCACAGATACGCAGTATTTT. Protein sequence: CSAREQFTDTQYF.

This clonotype was picked up many times. The gene calls are TRBV12-3 or TRBV12-4 and TRBJ2-5; possibly TRBD2 for D (5 bases). The CDR3 is 17 amino acids. V lost 1 base and J 1 base, leaving 16 bases between the germline ends. The CDR3 nucleotides read TGTGCCAGCAGTTTAGGAGTAGCGCCACCTTCCCAAGAGACCCAGTACTTC. As protein: CASSLGVAPPSQETQYF.

This chain uses TRBV19 with TRBJ1-1; D possibly corresponds to TRBD1 (5 bases). Germline CDR1 is LNHDA and CDR2 is SQIVND (reference sequence). The CDR3 is 15 residues long. Trimming took off 3 bases at V and 3 bases at J, with 14 bases between the two ends. The CDR3, as DNA: TGTGCCAGTAGTATGCGGAGGTTCAGGGACACTGAAGCTTTCTTT. Encoded protein: CASSMRRFRDTEAFF.

The gene calls are TRBV5-1 and TRBJ1-4, with a tentative D call TRBD1 (6 bases). This CDR3 is 15 amino acids long. CDR1 is SGHRS, CDR2 YFSETQ, per germline. The V end was cut by 2 bases, the J end by 4 bases, with 12 bases between. CDR3 bases: TGCGCCAGCAGCTTAACAGGGCGGCTTAATGAAAAACTGTTTTTT. It codes for CASSLTGRLNEKLFF.